The entry below describes one T cell receptor (beta chain). The authors' processing: Cell counts per sample came from amplifying reference gene primers. TCRdb's copy holds only in-frame clones and misses some; the assay was immunoSEQ multiplex PCR. That table is the source of V, J and clone size, and D and trimming were worked out from the DNA. The repertoire holds 240,000 or so clones, with around 83% as singletons. This entry belongs to a study of blood T cell repertoires in COVID-19. As for the study in general: There were acute and convalescent COVID-19 samples, and they came from the United States, Italy and Spain.

This TCR came from a man aged 25 to 40 who had recovered from COVID-19. The sequencing sample was made of peripheral blood.

The CDR3 spells CASRDSSGNTIYF. In DNA, the CDR3 is TGTGCCAGCAGGGACAGCTCTGGAAACACCATATATTTT. The chain joins TRBV2 to TRBJ1-3, with D perhaps TRBD1 (6 bases). This CDR3 is 13 amino acids long. In germline, CDR1 is SNHLY, CDR2 FYNNEI. The V and J ends lost 6 bases and 0 bases respectively, with 6 bases between them.